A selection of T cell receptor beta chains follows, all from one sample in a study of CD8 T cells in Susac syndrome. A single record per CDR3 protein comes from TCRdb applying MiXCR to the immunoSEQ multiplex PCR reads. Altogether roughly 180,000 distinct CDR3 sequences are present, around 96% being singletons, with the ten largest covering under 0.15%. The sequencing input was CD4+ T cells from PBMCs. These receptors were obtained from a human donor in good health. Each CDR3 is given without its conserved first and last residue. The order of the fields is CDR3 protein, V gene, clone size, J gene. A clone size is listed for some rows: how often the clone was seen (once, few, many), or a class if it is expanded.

ASRPPGTGDGYT | TRBV12-3/TRBV12-4 | - | TRBJ1-2
AWSTGTGDNQPQH | TRBV30 | - | TRBJ1-5
SARDPGPHEQY | TRBV20-1 | - | TRBJ2-7
ASSLLREGGYT | TRBV5-6 | - | TRBJ1-2
SARPLAGGPTDTQY | TRBV20-1 | - | TRBJ2-3
ASSTGTGAYNEQF | TRBV19 | - | TRBJ2-1
ASSLGTDTQY | TRBV12-3/TRBV12-4 | few | TRBJ2-3
SALRDIQETQY | TRBV20-1 | once | TRBJ2-5
ASRTGSNSPLH | TRBV6-2/TRBV6-3 | - | TRBJ1-6
ASSPTTGQYNEQF | TRBV7-2 | - | TRBJ2-1
ASGSGYTQY | TRBV2 | once | TRBJ2-3
ATSSHTGDNYGYT | TRBV15 | - | TRBJ1-2
ASSERQGPLNTEAF | TRBV3-1 | - | TRBJ1-1
ASSLAGANSGSYEQY | TRBV6-2/TRBV6-3 | - | TRBJ2-7
ASSRTAGDNEQF | TRBV19 | - | TRBJ2-1
ATSDRTGSDEQF | TRBV24-1 | - | TRBJ2-1
ASSLDSRASGGNEQF | TRBV7-2 | once | TRBJ2-1
ASSLIPAGGTGELF | TRBV6-1 | once | TRBJ2-2
AWSFGQRSNTEAF | TRBV30 | once | TRBJ1-1
AWRGDRSSYEQY | TRBV30 | once | TRBJ2-7
ASADSYEQY | TRBV6-5 | - | TRBJ2-7
ATILTGNYGYT | TRBV24-1 | - | TRBJ1-2
ASNPSGGAYNEQF | TRBV19 | few | TRBJ2-1
ATQGREETQY | TRBV2 | - | TRBJ2-5
ASSQGLDLAGEHEQY | TRBV4-2 | - | TRBJ2-7
ASSQPGTGVEQY | TRBV7-3 | - | TRBJ2-7
ASSIGLAGGSVEQF | TRBV6-2/TRBV6-3 | - | TRBJ2-1